One and the same sample provided the 2 T cell receptor beta chains below, sequenced in a study of CD8+CD57+ T cells in acquired aplastic anemia. TCR beta VDJ combinations and CDR3 sequences were profiled from genomic DNA. TCRdb called the reads again in MiXCR, with one record for every CDR3 protein. The table has about 190,000 distinct CDR3 sequences, roughly 64% seen once. The sample comprised sorted CD4+, CD8+, or CD8+CD57+ T cells (not recorded which) from PBMCs. The receptors here all came from a human donor with severe aplastic anemia or a healthy control (not recorded which).

The chain has TRBV20-1 and TRBJ2-1; 7 nucleotides match TRBD2. The CDR3 loop spans 12 amino acids. Germline V gives CDR1 DFQATT, CDR2 SNEGSKA (reference sequence). V lost 3 bases, J lost 8 bases, and 4 bases stayed unmatched. DNA of the CDR3: TGCAGTGCTAGGAGTCGGGAGGATGAGCAGTTCTTC. Translated, it gives CSARSREDEQFF.

The V and J genes are TRBV24-1 and TRBJ2-5; D not certain. The CDR3 sequence is 16 residues long. The V gene's germline CDR1 is KGHDR and CDR2 SFDVKD. The V and J ends lost 1 base and 0 bases respectively, with 11 bases between them. CDR3 residues: CATSDLAGPYQETQYF. CDR3 bases: TGTGCCACCAGTGATTTAGCTGGTCCGTACCAAGAGACCCAGTACTTC.